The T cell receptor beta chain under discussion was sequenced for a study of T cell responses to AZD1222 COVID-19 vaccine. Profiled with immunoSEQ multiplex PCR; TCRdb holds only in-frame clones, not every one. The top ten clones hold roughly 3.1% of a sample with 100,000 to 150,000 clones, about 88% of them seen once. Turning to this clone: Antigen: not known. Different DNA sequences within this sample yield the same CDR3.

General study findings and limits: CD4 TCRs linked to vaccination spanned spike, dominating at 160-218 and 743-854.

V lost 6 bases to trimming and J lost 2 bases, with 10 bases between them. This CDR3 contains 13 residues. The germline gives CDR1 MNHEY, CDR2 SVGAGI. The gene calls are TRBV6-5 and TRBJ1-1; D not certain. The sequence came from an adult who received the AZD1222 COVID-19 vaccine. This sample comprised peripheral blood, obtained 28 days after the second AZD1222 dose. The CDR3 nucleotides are TGTGCCAGCAGCCGAACCTTAAACACTGAAGCTTTCTTT. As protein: CASSRTLNTEAFF.